The 19 T cell receptor beta chains given below trace back to one sample, sequenced in a study of blood T cell repertoires in COVID-19. The method was immunoSEQ multiplex PCR; TCRdb's version includes in-frame clones alone and lacks a portion of them. The sample comprises about 120,000 clones, 85% of which are singletons, and 1.3% to 1.5% rests with the top ten. Sequencing used peripheral blood. The receptors were gathered from a man in his forties or fifties with acute or convalescent COVID-19.

V gene TRBV7-6 combines with J gene TRBJ2-1; 13 bases fit TRBD2. The CDR3 has 16 amino acids. V shed 4 bases, J shed 9 bases, and the junction held 9 bases outside the gene matches. CDR1 SGHVS and CDR2 FNYEAQ come from the germline V gene. In DNA form, the CDR3 reads TGTGCCAGCAGCTCGACCACTAGCGGGGGGGCGGTTGAGCAGTTCTTC. This codes for CASSSTTSGGAVEQFF.

V usage is TRBV7-2 and J usage is TRBJ2-7; D is perhaps TRBD1 (6 bases). V lost 4 bases and J 0 bases, leaving 13 bases between the germline ends. The CDR3 totals 15 residues. Germline CDR1 SGHTA, CDR2 FQGNSA. The CDR3 nucleotides are TGTGCCAGCAGCTACGACAGGCGCAGCTCCTACGAGCAGTACTTC. Translating gives CASSYDRRSSYEQYF.

This clone has only one observation. This rearrangement joins TRBV7-9 to TRBJ1-2; the D is unclear. V shed 5 bases and J shed 5 bases, with 15 bases lying between them. This CDR3 spans 14 amino acids. Germline CDR1 reads SEHNR; CDR2 reads FQNEAQ (reference sequence). The CDR3 nucleotides read TGTGCCAGCAGCCCCCGTGGCAGCGCTTATGGCTACACCTTC. It is translated as CASSPRGSAYGYTF.

The V gene is TRBV5-5, the J gene TRBJ1-2, with a tentative D call TRBD1 (6 bases). V dropped 0 bases and J dropped 3 bases, with 12 bases sitting between them. Germline values: CDR1 SGHKS, CDR2 YYEKEE (reference sequence). This CDR3 comprises 15 residues. CDR3 region: CASSLAGEVHYGYTF. CDR3 sequence (DNA): TGTGCCAGCAGCTTGGCAGGGGAAGTCCACTATGGCTACACCTTC.

This clone turned up a few times. This chain connects TRBV6-5 to TRBJ1-1; D not certain. Germline loops: CDR1 MNHEY, CDR2 SVGAGI. The ends were cut back, 6 bases at V and 0 bases at J, with 11 bases in the middle. The CDR3 consists of 14 residues. The CDR3 coding sequence is TGTGCCAGCAGAAGAGGCGGAGTGAACACTGAAGCTTTCTTT. Encoded protein: CASRRGGVNTEAFF.

The chain uses TRBV27 and TRBJ2-3, with 10 bases that match TRBD2. Per the germline V gene, CDR1 is MNHEY and CDR2 is SMNVEV (reference sequence). This CDR3 comprises 15 residues. The V and J ends lost 10 bases and 3 bases, in that order; junction bases with no gene match: 10. CDR3 sequence reads: CATPSGGAYTDTQYF. CDR3 nucleotides: TGTGCCACCCCGAGCGGGGGGGCTTATACAGATACGCAGTATTTT.

This clone was detected a few times. J is TRBJ1-3 and V is TRBV15, with no clear D. From germline, CDR1 is LNHNV and CDR2 YYDKDF (reference sequence). V shed 0 bases and J shed 0 bases, with 12 bases lying between them. CDR3 size: 17 residues. This chain's CDR3 is CATSRDPGWGSGNTIYF. In nucleotides, the CDR3 is TGTGCCACCAGCAGAGATCCGGGGTGGGGCTCTGGAAACACCATATATTTT.

This clone was picked up a small number of times. The genes are TRBV30 and TRBJ1-3, with TRBD1 as a possible D gene (5 bases). The CDR3 has 14 amino acids. Trimming removed 5 bases from V and 0 bases from J, with 11 bases in between. Looked up from germline, CDR1 is GTSNPN and CDR2 is SVGIG (reference sequence). The CDR3 sequence: CAWGAGTSGNTIYF. CDR3 DNA sequence: TGTGCCTGGGGGGCGGGGACCTCTGGAAACACCATATATTTT.

The chain combines TRBV28 with TRBJ2-1; tentatively, D is TRBD2 (6 bases). Germline V CDR1 and CDR2: MDHEN, SYDVKM. V was cut by 2 bases and J by 7 bases, with 9 bases left in between. CDR3 length equals 13 residues. This chain's CDR3 is CASSLGGRNEQFF. For the CDR3, the DNA is TGTGCCAGCAGTTTAGGGGGGAGAAATGAGCAGTTCTTC. Full variable domain (remainder filled in from reference TRBV28 and TRBJ2-1): DVKVTQSSRYLVKRTGEKVFLECVQDMDHENMFWYRQDPGLGLRLIYFSYDVKMKEKGDIPEGYSVSREKKERFSLILESASTNQTSMYLCASSLGGRNEQFFGPGTRLTVL.

The rearrangement uses TRBV7-9 and TRBJ1-2; D may be TRBD1 (5 bases). The length of the CDR3 is 13 residues. Germline assignment: CDR1 SEHNR and CDR2 FQNEAQ (reference sequence). The V gene lost 2 bases and the J gene lost 6 bases, with 10 bases spanning the gap. CDR3 sequence: CASSLSQVHGYTF. The CDR3 DNA reads as TGTGCCAGCAGCTTATCACAGGTTCATGGCTACACCTTC.

The rearrangement joins TRBV7-9 to TRBJ2-5; possible D gene TRBD2, 5 bases. The V end was cut by 1 base, the J end by 3 bases, with 9 bases between. The CDR3 has 14 residues. From germline, CDR1 is SEHNR and CDR2 FQNEAQ (reference sequence). CDR3 DNA: TGTGCCAGCAGCTTAGGACTAAACAAAGAGACCCAGTACTTC. Amino acids: CASSLGLNKETQYF.

This chain joins TRBV12-3 or TRBV12-4 and TRBJ2-1; 8 nucleotides align to TRBD2. The CDR3 length is 13 residues. Trimming removed 8 bases from V and 4 bases from J; junction bases left unmatched: 4. This CDR3 is CASLQREYNEQFF. The CDR3 bases are TGTGCCAGCCTCCAGCGGGAGTACAATGAGCAGTTCTTC.

The V call is TRBV9, the J call TRBJ1-4; 7 nucleotides line up with TRBD1. Germline CDR1 SGDLS, CDR2 YYNGEE. This CDR3 contains 15 residues. V shed 2 bases, J shed 7 bases, and the junction held 8 bases outside the gene matches. CDR3 bases: TGTGCCAGCAGCGTCGGCGGGACAGCGGGTGAAAAACTGTTTTTT. It yields the protein CASSVGGTAGEKLFF.

The rearrangement joins TRBV10-2 to TRBJ2-5, with a tentative D call TRBD1 (5 bases). Germline CDR1 WSHSY, CDR2 SAAADI. V lost 5 bases and J 4 bases, leaving 20 bases between the germline ends. The CDR3 length is 16 residues. The CDR3 DNA follows: TGCGCCAGCAGTAATATACTCAGGGAAAGCATAGAGACCCAGTACTTC. Translating it yields CASSNILRESIETQYF.

DNA for the CDR3: TGTGCCAGCAGTTTCGGGTTTGATTCACCCCTCCACTTT. It encodes CASSFGFDSPLHF. The genes are TRBV12-3 or TRBV12-4 and TRBJ1-6; D unclear. The CDR3 spans 13 residues. The germline V and J ends were trimmed by 3 bases and 8 bases, with 8 bases remaining between them.

In its sample, this clone was seen a few times. The V call is TRBV6-6, the J call TRBJ1-5; 9 nucleotides line up with TRBD1. The CDR3 length is 15 residues. Looked up from germline, CDR1 is MNHNY and CDR2 is SVGAGI (reference sequence). The J segment lost 2 bases and the V segment lost 4 bases, leaving 3 bases of the junction unmatched. The CDR3 reads CASSSQGAGNQPQHF. As DNA, the CDR3 is TGTGCCAGCAGTTCACAGGGGGCTGGCAATCAGCCCCAGCATTTT.

The chain uses TRBV4-2 and TRBJ2-3, with 10 bases lining up with TRBD2. The CDR3 is made up of 17 amino acids. J lost 4 bases, V lost 0 bases, and 7 bases had no gene match. Germline CDR1 and CDR2: LGHNA and YNFKEQ. The CDR3 loop reads CASSQDPASGRPDTQYF. CDR3 nucleotides: TGTGCCAGCAGCCAAGATCCGGCTAGCGGGAGACCAGATACGCAGTATTTT.

This clone appeared a few times. As DNA, the CDR3 is TGTGCCAGTAGTATGGGACAGGGTAGCAATCAGCCCCAGCATTTT. It translates to CASSMGQGSNQPQHF. The rearrangement uses TRBV19 and TRBJ1-5; 9 nucleotides match TRBD1. Germline CDR1 and CDR2: LNHDA and SQIVND (reference sequence). Trimming at V came to 3 bases and at J to 0 bases, leaving 0 bases not matched to a gene. The CDR3 extends over 15 amino acids.

This clone has just one count. V usage is TRBV5-1 and J usage is TRBJ2-5; 7 positions match TRBD1. The CDR3 runs to 14 residues. The V segment lost 2 bases and the J segment 5 bases; nucleotides outside the gene matches: 6. Germline V gene sequence: CDR1 SGHRS, CDR2 YFSETQ. CDR3: CASSFGRGIETQYF. The CDR3 DNA sequence: TGCGCCAGCAGCTTCGGCAGGGGGATCGAGACCCAGTACTTC.